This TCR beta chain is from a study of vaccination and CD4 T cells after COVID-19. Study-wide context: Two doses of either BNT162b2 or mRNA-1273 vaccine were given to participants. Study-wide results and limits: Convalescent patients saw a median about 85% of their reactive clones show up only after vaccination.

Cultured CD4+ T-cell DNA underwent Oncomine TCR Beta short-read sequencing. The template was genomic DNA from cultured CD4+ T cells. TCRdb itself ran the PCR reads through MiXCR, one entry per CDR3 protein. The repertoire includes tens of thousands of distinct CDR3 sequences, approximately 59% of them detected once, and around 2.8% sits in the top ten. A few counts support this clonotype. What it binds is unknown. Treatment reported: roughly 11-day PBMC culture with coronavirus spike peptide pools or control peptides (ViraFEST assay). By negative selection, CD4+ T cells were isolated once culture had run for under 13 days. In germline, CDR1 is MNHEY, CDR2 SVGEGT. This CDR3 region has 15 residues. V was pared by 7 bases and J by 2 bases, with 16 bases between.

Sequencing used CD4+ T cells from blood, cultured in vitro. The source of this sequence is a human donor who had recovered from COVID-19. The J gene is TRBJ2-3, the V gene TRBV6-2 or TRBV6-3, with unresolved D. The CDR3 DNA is TGTGCCAGCACCTTATCTGGACCTCTCACAGATACGCAGTATTTT. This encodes CASTLSGPLTDTQYF.